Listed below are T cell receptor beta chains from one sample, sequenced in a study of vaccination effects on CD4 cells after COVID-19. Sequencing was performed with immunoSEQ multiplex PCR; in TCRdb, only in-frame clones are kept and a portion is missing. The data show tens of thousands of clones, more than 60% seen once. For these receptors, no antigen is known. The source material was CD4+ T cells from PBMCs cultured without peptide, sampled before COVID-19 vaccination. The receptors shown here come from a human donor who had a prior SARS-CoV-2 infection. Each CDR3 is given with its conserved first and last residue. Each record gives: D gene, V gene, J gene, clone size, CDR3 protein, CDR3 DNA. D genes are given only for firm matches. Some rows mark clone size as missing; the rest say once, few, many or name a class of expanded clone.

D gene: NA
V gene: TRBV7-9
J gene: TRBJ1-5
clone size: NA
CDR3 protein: CASSSNANQPQHF
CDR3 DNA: TGTGCCAGCAGCTCGAACGCCAATCAGCCCCAGCATTTT

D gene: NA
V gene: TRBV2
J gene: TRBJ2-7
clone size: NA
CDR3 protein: CASIVYNKGGEQYF
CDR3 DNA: TGTGCCAGCATAGTCTACAACAAAGGCGGGGAGCAGTACTTC

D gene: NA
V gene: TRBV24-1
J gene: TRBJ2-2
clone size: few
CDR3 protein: CATSDSRRTGELFF
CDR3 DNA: TGTGCCACCAGTGATTCCAGACGCACCGGGGAGCTGTTTTTT

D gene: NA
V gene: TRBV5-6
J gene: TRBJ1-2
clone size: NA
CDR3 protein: CASSLALANYGYTF
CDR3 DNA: TGTGCCAGCAGCTTGGCCCTAGCTAACTATGGCTACACCTTC

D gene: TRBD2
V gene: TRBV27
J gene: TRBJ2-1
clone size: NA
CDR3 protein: CASRTSLSYNEQFF
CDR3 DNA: TGTGCCAGCAGGACTAGCCTCTCCTACAATGAGCAGTTCTTC

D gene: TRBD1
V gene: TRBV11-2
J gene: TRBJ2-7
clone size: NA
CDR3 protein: CASSFGQGEGDEQYF
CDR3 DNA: TGTGCCAGCAGCTTCGGACAGGGGGAGGGAGACGAGCAGTACTTC

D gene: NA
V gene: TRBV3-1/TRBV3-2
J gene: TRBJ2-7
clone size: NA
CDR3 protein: CASSQDGGKGASYEQYF
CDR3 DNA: TGTGCCAGCAGCCAAGATGGAGGGAAAGGCGCGAGCTACGAGCAGTACTTC

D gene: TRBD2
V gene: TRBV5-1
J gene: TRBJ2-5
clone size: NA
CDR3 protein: CASSLETSGGETQYF
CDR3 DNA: TGCGCCAGCAGCTTGGAAACTAGCGGCGGGGAGACCCAGTACTTC

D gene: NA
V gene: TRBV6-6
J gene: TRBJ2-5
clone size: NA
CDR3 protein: CASSYSRAGETQYF
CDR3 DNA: TGTGCCAGCAGTTACTCGAGGGCAGGGGAGACCCAGTACTTC

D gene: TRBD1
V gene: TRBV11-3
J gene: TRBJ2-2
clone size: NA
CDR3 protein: CASSSTGGSTGELFF
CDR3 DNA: TGTGCCAGCAGCTCGACAGGGGGGAGCACCGGGGAGCTGTTTTTT

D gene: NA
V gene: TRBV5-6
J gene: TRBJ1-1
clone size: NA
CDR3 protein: CASSPGLRVGTEAFF
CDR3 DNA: TGTGCCAGCAGCCCCGGGTTGAGGGTGGGCACTGAAGCTTTCTTT

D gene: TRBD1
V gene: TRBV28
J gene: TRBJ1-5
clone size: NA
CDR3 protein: CASSRTGTGGLYYQPQHF
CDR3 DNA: TGTGCCAGCAGTCGAACCGGGACAGGGGGTTTGTACTATCAGCCCCAGCATTTT

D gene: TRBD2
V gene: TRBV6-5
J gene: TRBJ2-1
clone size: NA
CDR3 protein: CASKGLAAYNEQFF
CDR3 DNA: TGTGCCAGTAAGGGACTAGCGGCATACAATGAGCAGTTCTTC

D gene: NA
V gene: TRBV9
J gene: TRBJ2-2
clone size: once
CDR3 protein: CASSVAQVSGELFF
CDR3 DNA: TGTGCCAGCAGCGTAGCACAGGTGTCCGGGGAGCTGTTTTTT

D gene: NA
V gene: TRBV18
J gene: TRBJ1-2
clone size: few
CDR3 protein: CASSATNYGYTF
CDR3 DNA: TGTGCCAGCTCGGCAACTAACTATGGCTACACCTTC

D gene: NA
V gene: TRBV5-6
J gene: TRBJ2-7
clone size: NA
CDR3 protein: CASSLGAGYYEQYF
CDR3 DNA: TGTGCCAGCAGCTTGGGGGCAGGGTACTACGAGCAGTACTTC

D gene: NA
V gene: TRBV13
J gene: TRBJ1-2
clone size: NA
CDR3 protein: CASSLNPISGYTF
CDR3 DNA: TGTGCCAGCAGCTTAAACCCGATTAGTGGCTACACCTTC

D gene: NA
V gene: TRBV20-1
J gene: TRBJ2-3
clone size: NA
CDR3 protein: CSASTLFGTQYF
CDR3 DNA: TGCAGTGCTAGTACTCTCTTTGGTACGCAGTATTTT

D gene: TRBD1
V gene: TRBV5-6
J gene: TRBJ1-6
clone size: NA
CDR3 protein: CASSSYNGQGDSPLHF
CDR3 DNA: TGTGCCAGCAGCTCCTATAACGGACAGGGAGATTCACCCCTCCACTTT

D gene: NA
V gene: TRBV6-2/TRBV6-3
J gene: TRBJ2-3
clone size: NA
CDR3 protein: CASSPRRSTRVSSSTDTQYF
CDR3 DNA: TGTGCCAGCAGTCCAAGAAGATCGACTCGAGTATCCTCTAGCACAGATACGCAGTATTTT

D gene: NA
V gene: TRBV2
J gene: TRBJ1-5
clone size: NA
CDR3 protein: CASQETYYSNQPQHF
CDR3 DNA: TGTGCCAGCCAAGAGACTTATTATAGCAATCAGCCCCAGCATTTT

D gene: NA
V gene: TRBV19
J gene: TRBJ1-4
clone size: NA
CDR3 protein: CASRSIDHRGEKLFF
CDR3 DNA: TGTGCCAGTAGGTCTATCGACCATCGGGGTGAAAAACTGTTTTTT

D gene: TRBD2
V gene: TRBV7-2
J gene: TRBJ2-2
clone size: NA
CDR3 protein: CASSQRLAGLELFF
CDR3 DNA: TGTGCCAGCAGCCAGCGACTAGCGGGATTGGAGCTGTTTTTT

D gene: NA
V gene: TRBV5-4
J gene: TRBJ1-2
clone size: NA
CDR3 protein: CASSLVGRVRYGYTF
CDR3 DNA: TGTGCCAGCAGCTTGGTTGGCAGGGTGAGATATGGCTACACCTTC

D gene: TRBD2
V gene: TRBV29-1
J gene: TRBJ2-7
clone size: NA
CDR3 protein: CSGGLAGGGEQYF
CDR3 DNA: TGCAGCGGAGGACTAGCGGGAGGGGGCGAGCAGTACTTC

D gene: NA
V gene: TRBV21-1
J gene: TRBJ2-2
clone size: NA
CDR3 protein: CASSILPDSNWGPPGELFF
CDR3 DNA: TGTGCCAGCAGCATTCTACCCGACTCAAATTGGGGACCCCCCGGGGAGCTGTTTTTT

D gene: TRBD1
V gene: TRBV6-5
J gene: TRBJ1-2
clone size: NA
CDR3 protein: CASSTRQGNDYGYTF
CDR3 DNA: TGTGCCAGCAGTACCAGACAGGGTAATGACTATGGCTACACCTTC

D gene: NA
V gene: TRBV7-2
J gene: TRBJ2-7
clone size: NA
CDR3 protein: CASRLASVPRGEQYF
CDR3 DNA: TGTGCCAGCAGACTTGCTAGCGTCCCACGGGGCGAGCAGTACTTC

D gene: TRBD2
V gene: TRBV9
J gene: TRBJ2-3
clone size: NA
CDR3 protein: CASSVFGAGVPDTQYF
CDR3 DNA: TGTGCCAGCAGCGTATTTGGAGCGGGAGTCCCAGATACGCAGTATTTT

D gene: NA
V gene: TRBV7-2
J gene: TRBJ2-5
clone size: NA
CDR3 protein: CASSQSLETQYF
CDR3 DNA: TGTGCCAGCAGCCAGAGTTTAGAGACCCAGTACTTC

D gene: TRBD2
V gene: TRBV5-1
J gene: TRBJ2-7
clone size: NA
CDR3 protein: CASSSPGGLGAYEQYF
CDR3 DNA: TGCGCCAGCAGCTCCCCTGGGGGACTAGGGGCCTACGAGCAGTACTTC

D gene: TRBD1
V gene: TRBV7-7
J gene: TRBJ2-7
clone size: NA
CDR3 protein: CASSLASLGGHEQYF
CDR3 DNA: TGTGCTAGCAGCTTAGCTTCGCTAGGGGGCCACGAGCAGTACTTC

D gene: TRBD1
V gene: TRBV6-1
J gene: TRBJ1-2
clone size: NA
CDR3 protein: CASSESYGVGQRTF
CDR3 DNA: TGTGCCAGCAGTGAAAGCTATGGCGTGGGACAGCGCACCTTC

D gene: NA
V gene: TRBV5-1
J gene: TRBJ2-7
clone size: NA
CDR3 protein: CASSPEDAWSEQYF
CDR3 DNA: TGCGCCAGCAGCCCGGAGGACGCCTGGAGCGAGCAGTACTTC

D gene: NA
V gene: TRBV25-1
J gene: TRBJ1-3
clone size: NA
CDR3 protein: CASRADNSGNTIYF
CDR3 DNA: TGTGCCAGCAGGGCAGACAACTCGGGAAACACCATATATTTT

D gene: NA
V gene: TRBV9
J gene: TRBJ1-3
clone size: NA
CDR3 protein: CASSVMGISGNTIYF
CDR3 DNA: TGTGCCAGCAGCGTAATGGGGATCTCTGGAAACACCATATATTTT

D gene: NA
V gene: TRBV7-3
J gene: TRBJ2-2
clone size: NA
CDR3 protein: CASSSWTGELFF
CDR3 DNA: TGTGCCAGCAGCTCCTGGACCGGGGAGCTGTTTTTT

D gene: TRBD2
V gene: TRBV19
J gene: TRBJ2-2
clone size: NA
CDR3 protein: CASSVRTSGRAPGELFF
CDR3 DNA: TGTGCCAGTAGCGTGAGGACTAGCGGGAGGGCCCCCGGGGAGCTGTTTTTT

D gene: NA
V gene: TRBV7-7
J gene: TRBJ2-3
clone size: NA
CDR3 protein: CASSLGGTDTQYF
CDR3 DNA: TGTGCTAGCAGCTTAGGGGGTACAGATACGCAGTATTTT

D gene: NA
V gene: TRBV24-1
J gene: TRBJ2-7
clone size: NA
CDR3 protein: CATSDPQSSYEQYF
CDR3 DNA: TGTGCCACCAGTGATCCTCAGAGCTCCTACGAGCAGTACTTC

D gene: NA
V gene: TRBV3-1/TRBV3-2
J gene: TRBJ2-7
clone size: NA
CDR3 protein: CASSQAQHLNFYEQYF
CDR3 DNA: TGTGCCAGCAGCCAAGCTCAACACCTTAATTTCTACGAGCAGTACTTC

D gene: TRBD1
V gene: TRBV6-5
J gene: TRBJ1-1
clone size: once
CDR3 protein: CASRRTGVTEAFF
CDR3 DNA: TGTGCCAGCAGGCGGACAGGGGTCACTGAAGCTTTCTTT

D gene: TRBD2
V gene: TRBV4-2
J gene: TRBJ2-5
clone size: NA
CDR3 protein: CASSQVASGGAGETQYF
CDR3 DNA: TGTGCCAGCAGCCAAGTGGCTAGCGGGGGGGCCGGTGAGACCCAGTACTTC

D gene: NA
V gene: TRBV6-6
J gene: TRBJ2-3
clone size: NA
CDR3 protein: CASSYAGPLTDTQYF
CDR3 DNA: TGTGCCAGCAGTTACGCCGGACCTTTAACAGATACGCAGTATTTT

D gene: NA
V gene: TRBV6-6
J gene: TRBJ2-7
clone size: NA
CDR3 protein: CASSQDRLSYEQYF
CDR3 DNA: TGTGCCAGCAGCCAGGACAGACTATCCTACGAGCAGTACTTC

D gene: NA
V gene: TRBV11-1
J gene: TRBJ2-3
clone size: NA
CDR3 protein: CASSVPSLGTDTQYF
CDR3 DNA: TGTGCCAGCAGCGTACCATCTCTCGGCACAGATACGCAGTATTTT

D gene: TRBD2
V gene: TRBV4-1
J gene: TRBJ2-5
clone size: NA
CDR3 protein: CASRRGTSGAQETQYF
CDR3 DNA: TGCGCCAGCAGACGAGGGACTAGCGGGGCCCAAGAGACCCAGTACTTC

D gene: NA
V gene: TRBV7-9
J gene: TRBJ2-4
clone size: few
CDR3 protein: CASSQRGLAKNIQYF
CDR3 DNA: TGTGCCAGCAGCCAAAGGGGGTTAGCCAAAAACATTCAGTACTTC